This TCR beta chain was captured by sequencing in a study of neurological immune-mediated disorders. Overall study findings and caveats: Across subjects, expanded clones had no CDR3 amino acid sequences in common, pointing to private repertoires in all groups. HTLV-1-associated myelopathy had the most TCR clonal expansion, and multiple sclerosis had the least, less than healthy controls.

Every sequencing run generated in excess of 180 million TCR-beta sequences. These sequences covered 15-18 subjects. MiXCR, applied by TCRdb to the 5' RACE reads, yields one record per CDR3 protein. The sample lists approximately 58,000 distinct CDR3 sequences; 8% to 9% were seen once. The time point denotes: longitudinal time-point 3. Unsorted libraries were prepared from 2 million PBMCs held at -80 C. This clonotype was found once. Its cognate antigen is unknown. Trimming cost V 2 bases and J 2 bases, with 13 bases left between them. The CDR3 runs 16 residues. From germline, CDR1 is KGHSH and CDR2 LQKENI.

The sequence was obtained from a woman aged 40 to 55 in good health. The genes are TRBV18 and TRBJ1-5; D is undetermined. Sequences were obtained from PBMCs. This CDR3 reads CASSPTTWAGNQPQHF. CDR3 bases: TGTGCCAGCTCACCAACGACATGGGCGGGCAATCAGCCCCAGCATTTT.